The next 20 T cell receptor beta chains were all read from a single sample in a study of blood T cells in healthy people across ages. Next came a second PCR, run for roughly 6 to 11 cycles, which used a sample-barcoded 5' primer along with a J-beta primer mix. MiXCR was run by TCRdb on the 5' RACE reads, yielding one entry per CDR3 protein. The data show hundreds of thousands of distinct CDR3 sequences, with about 25% seen just once and more than 7.5% held by the top ten. Separately, the same data were catalogued under a study of T cells of mothers and their children.

Input material: blood. All receptors derive from a boy aged 10-17 years in good health.

In this sample, this clonotype turned up a few times. This chain links TRBV5-5 with TRBJ2-7; TRBD2 agrees at 7 bases. The CDR3 has 13 residues. From germline, CDR1 is SGHKS and CDR2 YYEKEE (reference sequence). The J segment lost 6 bases and the V segment lost 3 bases, leaving 6 bases of the junction unmatched. The CDR3 loop is CASSSGGLVEQYF. The CDR3 bases are TGTGCCAGCAGCTCGGGGGGACTTGTCGAGCAGTACTTC.

This clonotype appeared many times. The chain carries TRBV28 and TRBJ2-1, with no clear D. Trimming took 6 bases from V and 0 from J, leaving 9 bases between them. Per the germline V gene, CDR1 is MDHEN and CDR2 is SYDVKM. The CDR3 sequence is 14 residues long. The CDR3 nucleotides are TGTGCCAGCAGGAGGCTGAGCTCCTACAATGAGCAGTTCTTC. It translates to CASRRLSSYNEQFF.

V is TRBV7-8 and J is TRBJ2-1; the D is unclear. CDR1 is SGHVS, CDR2 FQNEAQ, per germline. This CDR3 has 17 residues. V gave up 6 bases and J gave up 3 bases, with 21 bases separating them. This chain's CDR3 is CASRSSGSPLYYNEQFF. The CDR3 coding sequence is TGTGCCAGCAGGTCCTCAGGTTCTCCCCTCTACTACAATGAGCAGTTCTTC. The whole variable domain, filled in from reference TRBV7-8 and TRBJ2-1, reads GAGVSQSPRYKVAKRGQDVALRCDPISGHVSLFWYQQALGQGPEFLTYFQNEAQLDKSGLPSDRFFAERPEGSVSTLKIQRTQQEDSAVYLCASRSSGSPLYYNEQFFGPGTRLTVL.

This chain joins TRBV6-6 and TRBJ2-3, with TRBD1 identical over 11 bases. Unmatched junction bases numbered 6, after V lost 4 bases and J lost 6 bases. This CDR3 has 15 amino acids. Per germline, CDR1 MNHNY and CDR2 SVGAGI (reference sequence). The CDR3 DNA follows: TGTGCCAGCAGTTTCTGGACAGGGGGCGTGGATACGCAGTATTTT. This gives the protein CASSFWTGGVDTQYF.

This clonotype was seen a handful of times. The chain recombines TRBV7-9 with TRBJ2-5, with TRBD2 as a possible D gene (6 bases). This CDR3 comprises 13 residues. Trimming left V 6 bases short and J 3 bases short, with 11 bases between. From germline, CDR1 is SEHNR and CDR2 FQNEAQ (reference sequence). CDR3 in amino acids: CASRPGGKETQYF. Written as DNA, the CDR3 is TGTGCCAGCAGACCCGGGGGTAAAGAGACCCAGTACTTC. Combining the CDR3 with reference TRBV7-9 and TRBJ2-5 gives the whole variable domain DTGVSQNPRHKITKRGQNVTFRCDPISEHNRLYWYRQTLGQGPEFLTYFQNEAQLEKSRLLSDRFSAERPKGSFSTLEIQRTEQGDSAMYLCASRPGGKETQYFGPGTRLLVL.

The chain couples TRBV11-2 to TRBJ2-5; 12 nucleotides align to TRBD2. The end of the DNA fits TRBJ2-1 better, so the J call may be wrong. The germline V gene encodes CDR1 SGHAT and CDR2 FQNNGV. This CDR3 contains 18 residues. CDR3 region: CASSFRLAGAQIAEGQFF. In DNA form, the CDR3 reads TGTGCCAGCAGCTTCCGACTAGCGGGAGCCCAAATTGCGGAGGGGCAGTTCTTC.

The chain couples TRBV29-1 to TRBJ2-3; 8 bases are a match to TRBD2. CDR3 length: 17 amino acids. Germline V lookup: CDR1 SQVTM, CDR2 ANQGSEA. V gave up 4 bases and J gave up 6 bases; unmatched junction bases: 18. The CDR3 DNA sequence: TGCAGCGTTGGGGGCCGGGCGGGAGGTATCGAGCGGGATACGCAGTATTTT. This encodes CSVGGRAGGIERDTQYF.

This clonotype appeared a few times. This chain connects TRBV12-3 or TRBV12-4 to TRBJ2-2; no clear D gene. This CDR3 spans 14 amino acids. V was trimmed by 3 bases and J by 3 bases, leaving 8 bases between them. The CDR3 loop reads CASSFGVDTGELFF. The CDR3 DNA follows: TGTGCCAGCAGTTTTGGGGTGGACACCGGGGAGCTGTTTTTT.

This clonotype came up a few times. This chain uses TRBV29-1 with TRBJ1-4; D is unresolved. CDR3 length: 13 residues. Trimming removed 6 bases at V and 5 bases at J, with 13 bases between. Germline lookup yields CDR1 SQVTM and CDR2 ANQGSEA. CDR3 region: CSVATGINEKLFF. CDR3 sequence (DNA): TGCAGCGTCGCAACGGGGATAAATGAAAAACTGTTTTTT.

This rearrangement joins TRBV20-1 to TRBJ2-7; the D is unclear. V was shortened by 0 bases and J by 0 bases, with 6 bases between the two germline ends. CDR3 size: 13 residues. Germline V gene data show CDR1 as DFQATT and CDR2 as SNEGSKA (reference sequence). The CDR3, as DNA: TGCAGTGCTAGAGATTGGATCTCCTACGAGCAGTACTTC. Translating it yields CSARDWISYEQYF.

Written as DNA, the CDR3 is TGTGCCAGCAGCCAAGTCACTAGCGAGGACGGAGATACGCAGTATTTT. Translated, it gives CASSQVTSEDGDTQYF. The V gene is TRBV4-2, the J gene TRBJ2-3, with TRBD2 matching 7 bases. CDR1 LGHNA and CDR2 YNFKEQ come from the germline V gene. The J segment lost 5 bases and the V segment lost 1 base, leaving 9 bases of the junction unmatched. The CDR3 is 16 residues long.

The CDR3 DNA is TGTGCTAGTGGTTTTCAGGGGGGCTATGGCTACACCTTC. Protein product: CASGFQGGYGYTF. The chain uses TRBV12-5 and TRBJ1-2, with 7 bases matching TRBD1. The length of the CDR3 is 13 residues. Germline lookup yields CDR1 LGHNT and CDR2 FRNRAP. V lost 3 bases to trimming and J lost 4 bases; unmatched junction nucleotides: 2.

V is TRBV5-1 and J is TRBJ2-6; 9 bases are a match to TRBD2. The V gene end was trimmed by 2 bases and the J gene end by 0 bases; junction bases not matched to a gene: 12. In germline, CDR1 is SGHRS, CDR2 YFSETQ. There are 20 residues in the CDR3. The CDR3 DNA reads TGCGCCAGCAGCTTCGCGTGGGCTAGCGGGACTAGCTCTGGGGCCAACGTCCTGACTTTC. This sequence encodes CASSFAWASGTSSGANVLTF.

The genes are TRBV5-1 and TRBJ2-5, with TRBD2 identical over 7 bases. V was clipped by 2 bases and J by 1 base; unmatched bases: 8. The CDR3 loop spans 16 amino acids. Germline values: CDR1 SGHRS, CDR2 YFSETQ. The CDR3 DNA follows: TGCGCCAGCAGCTTAGAAGCCAGCGGGATCCAAGAGACCCAGTACTTC. It codes for CASSLEASGIQETQYF.

This clonotype was detected a few times. This chain connects TRBV2 to TRBJ2-7; the match to TRBD2 covers 8 bases. The germline gives CDR1 SNHLY, CDR2 FYNNEI. With 11 bases clipped from V and 3 bases from J, the junction kept 9 bases outside the gene matches. CDR3 length equals 13 residues. CDR3 nucleotides: TGTGCCGTCGGGGGGGCGGGTGACTACGAGCAGTACTTC. It specifies CAVGGAGDYEQYF. Looking up the rest from reference TRBV2 and TRBJ2-7 gives the full variable domain: EPEVTQTPSHQVTQMGQEVILRCVPISNHLYFYWYRQILGQKVEFLVSFYNNEISEKSEIFDDQFSVERPDGSNFTLKIRSTKLEDSAMYFCAVGGAGDYEQYFGPGTRLTVT.

This clonotype has at least ten counts. The chain links TRBV6-6 to TRBJ2-3; D remains unclear. The CDR3 length is 15 residues. Germline V gene sequence: CDR1 MNHNY, CDR2 SVGAGI (reference sequence). The V and J ends lost 4 bases and 3 bases respectively, with 14 bases between them. CDR3 sequence: CASSLPLEVTDTQYF. The CDR3 region has the DNA TGTGCCAGCAGTTTGCCCCTCGAGGTGACAGATACGCAGTATTTT.

The chain has TRBV4-3 and TRBJ2-7, with D possibly TRBD1 on 6 matching bases. Germline V gives CDR1 LGHNA, CDR2 YSLEER. The CDR3 loop spans 15 amino acids. Trimming left V 0 bases short and J 0 bases short, with 9 bases between. The CDR3 DNA sequence: TGCGCCAGCAGCCAAGATCAGGGGAGCTCCTACGAGCAGTACTTC. Protein product: CASSQDQGSSYEQYF.

The CDR3 DNA sequence: TGCAGCGTTGAGGGGGGACTAGTAGTCGATGAGCAGTTCTTC. The encoded protein is CSVEGGLVVDEQFF. The chain employs TRBV29-1 and TRBJ2-1; TRBD2 agrees at 8 bases. V trimming: 3 bases; J trimming: 8 bases; junction bases outside the gene matches: 9. The CDR3 is 14 residues long. The germline CDR1 and CDR2 sequences are SQVTM and ANQGSEA.

There are a few counts of this clonotype. This sequence joins TRBV28 and TRBJ2-5; 7 bases match TRBD1. Germline CDR1 is MDHEN and CDR2 is SYDVKM. The ends lost 6 bases at V and 2 bases at J; junction bases unmatched: 6. This CDR3 has 14 residues. Here the CDR3 DNA reads TGTGCCAGCAGCGGACAGGTCCATCAAGAGACCCAGTACTTC. Protein: CASSGQVHQETQYF.

The chain is built from TRBV3-1 and TRBJ2-1; 9 bases match TRBD2. This CDR3 has 16 residues. Unmatched junction bases numbered 4, after V lost 4 bases and J lost 0 bases. Germline V gene sequence: CDR1 LGHDT, CDR2 YNNKEL (reference sequence). The CDR3 here is CASSPAGGPSYNEQFF. For the CDR3, the DNA is TGTGCCAGCAGCCCAGCGGGGGGCCCCTCCTACAATGAGCAGTTCTTC.